The 29 T cell receptor beta chains in this list originate from one sample, sequenced in a study of stem cell transplantation in POMP-related autoinflammatory disease. Produced via immunoSEQ multiplex PCR; TCRdb's table is partial and in-frame only. The table lists around 10,000 clones, about 76% of them singletons. The sequenced sample was CD4+ T cells from PBMCs, obtained after stem cell transplantation. These receptors originate from a human patient with POMP-related autoinflammation and immune dysregulation (PRAID). Some T cells may be graft donor cells.

The chain recombines TRBV7-3 with TRBJ2-5; 15 positions agree with TRBD2. The germline gives CDR1 SGHTA, CDR2 FQGTGA. The V and J ends lost 4 bases and 5 bases, in that order; junction bases with no gene match: 5. This CDR3 is built from 16 residues. This chain's CDR3 is CASSSTGTSGRETQYF. The CDR3, as DNA: TGTGCCAGCAGCTCCACCGGGACTAGCGGGAGGGAGACCCAGTACTTC.

This clone was detected only once. V and J are TRBV2 and TRBJ2-7, with 7 bases aligning to TRBD2. CDR1 and CDR2 from the germline V gene are SNHLY and FYNNEI. The junction had 9 bases not matched to a gene; V was cut back by 6 bases and J by 4 bases. CDR3 length: 14 residues. This CDR3 reads CASRPGTTTYEQYF. CDR3 DNA: TGTGCCAGCAGACCCGGGACTACGACTTACGAGCAGTACTTC. Using reference TRBV2 and TRBJ2-7 for the parts outside the CDR3, the full variable domain is EPEVTQTPSHQVTQMGQEVILRCVPISNHLYFYWYRQILGQKVEFLVSFYNNEISEKSEIFDDQFSVERPDGSNFTLKIRSTKLEDSAMYFCASRPGTTTYEQYFGPGTRLTVT.

V and J are TRBV3-1 (or the pseudogene TRBV3-2) and TRBJ1-1; 7 positions agree with TRBD1. This CDR3 is 15 amino acids long. Germline values: CDR1 LGHDT, CDR2 YNNKEL (reference sequence). V was pared by 4 bases and J by 5 bases, with 10 bases of the junction left unmatched. The CDR3 DNA follows: TGTGCCAGCAGCCCCCAACGAAACAGGGGAACTGAAGCTTTCTTT. Translated, it gives CASSPQRNRGTEAFF.

The V and J genes are TRBV14 and TRBJ2-2; weak D call: TRBD2 (7 bases). V lost 4 bases, J lost 3 bases, and 15 bases lay in between. CDR3 size: 16 residues. Germline CDR1 and CDR2: SGHDN and FVKESK. CDR3 sequence: CASSPRLGGDTGELFF. The CDR3 bases are TGTGCCAGCAGCCCTCGTCTAGGGGGGGACACCGGGGAGCTGTTTTTT.

J is TRBJ2-4 and V is TRBV29-1; D not certain. This CDR3 spans 13 amino acids. Deletions cut 5 bases from V and 0 bases from J, with 8 bases between. Per the germline V gene, CDR1 is SQVTM and CDR2 is ANQGSEA. The CDR3 sequence: CSVLLVAKNIQYF. CDR3 bases: TGCAGCGTTCTGCTGGTAGCCAAAAACATTCAGTACTTC.

The count of this clone is one. The genes are TRBV7-3 and TRBJ2-1, with 11 bases that match TRBD2. CDR1 SGHTA and CDR2 FQGTGA come from the germline V gene. The CDR3 length is 15 residues. V gave up 4 bases and J gave up 7 bases; unmatched junction bases: 6. CDR3 sequence: CASSYRLAGRNEQFF. For the CDR3, the DNA is TGTGCCAGCAGCTACCGACTAGCGGGGAGAAATGAGCAGTTCTTC.

V gene TRBV6-5 combines with J gene TRBJ1-5; D is ambiguous. The CDR3 runs to 14 residues. CDR1 and CDR2 from the germline V gene are MNHEY and SVGAGI. Trimming took off 6 bases at V and 7 bases at J, with 16 bases between the two ends. The CDR3 is CASSRSQSEQPQHF. The CDR3 DNA reads TGTGCCAGCAGCCGTTCGCAGTCGGAGCAGCCCCAGCATTTT.

The J gene is TRBJ1-1, the V gene TRBV7-2, with 10 bases matching TRBD1. CDR3 length equals 14 residues. J was trimmed by 1 base and V by 5 bases; bases with no gene match: 1. Per germline, CDR1 SGHTA and CDR2 FQGNSA. The CDR3 nucleotides read TGTGCCAGCAGCAGGGACAGGGGGAACACTGAAGCTTTCTTT. Translation: CASSRDRGNTEAFF.

The rearrangement uses TRBV20-1 and TRBJ2-5; the D is unclear. CDR3 length equals 12 residues. V was clipped by 3 bases and J by 5 bases, with 10 bases between them. Germline-derived CDR1 and CDR2 are DFQATT and SNEGSKA (reference sequence). The CDR3 reads CSASHEGETQYF. In DNA form, the CDR3 reads TGCAGTGCTAGTCACGAAGGGGAGACCCAGTACTTC.

This sequence joins TRBV5-1 and TRBJ1-1, with D maybe TRBD1 (5 bases). The V end lost 3 bases, the J end lost 1 base, and 13 bases lay between the germline ends. The CDR3 is 15 amino acids. Germline lookup yields CDR1 SGHRS and CDR2 YFSETQ. The CDR3 nucleotides are TGCGCCAGCAGCTCCACTCCTGGGACGAACACTGAAGCTTTCTTT. Its translation: CASSSTPGTNTEAFF.

The chain joins TRBV7-9 to TRBJ2-2, with 13 bases aligning to TRBD2. CDR1 and CDR2 (germline): SEHNR, FQNEAQ (reference sequence). This CDR3 spans 17 amino acids. V shed 6 bases, J shed 3 bases, and the junction held 7 bases outside the gene matches. The CDR3 sequence is CASSPGLAGSYTGELFF. In DNA, the CDR3 is TGTGCCAGCAGTCCGGGACTAGCGGGAAGTTACACCGGGGAGCTGTTTTTT.

The CDR3 sequence is CATSDFTRVNTGELFF. The CDR3 bases are TGTGCCACCAGTGATTTTACGCGGGTAAACACCGGGGAGCTGTTTTTT. The chain combines TRBV24-1 with TRBJ2-2; D possibly corresponds to TRBD2 (5 bases). Germline CDR1 and CDR2: KGHDR and SFDVKD. This CDR3 spans 16 amino acids. Trimming stripped 1 base from V and 2 bases from J, with 10 bases between.

CDR3 region: CASSLLTRRKAGVYEQYF. The CDR3 DNA follows: TGTGCCAGCAGTTTATTAACCCGCAGGAAAGCGGGAGTTTATGAGCAGTACTTC. The gene calls are TRBV28 and TRBJ2-7; TRBD2 aligns across 8 bases. The V gene's germline CDR1 is MDHEN and CDR2 SYDVKM. V shed 1 base and J 7 bases; nucleotides not matched to a gene: 18. This CDR3 is built from 18 residues.

The chain recombines TRBV19 with TRBJ2-5; 10 bases agree with TRBD1. CDR3 size: 14 residues. Germline-derived CDR1 and CDR2 are LNHDA and SQIVND (reference sequence). The ends lost 5 bases at V and 5 bases at J; junction bases unmatched: 5. CDR3 nucleotides: TGTGCCAGTAGTCCCGACAGGGGGCGGGAGACCCAGTACTTC. This encodes CASSPDRGRETQYF.

The chain joins TRBV5-5 to TRBJ2-5; 10 nucleotides align to TRBD1. This CDR3 has 14 amino acids. V shed 4 bases, J shed 4 bases, and the junction held 4 bases outside the gene matches. Per the germline V gene, CDR1 is SGHKS and CDR2 is YYEKEE (reference sequence). The CDR3 nucleotides are TGTGCCAGCAGCGTGGGACAGGGGCGAGAGACCCAGTACTTC. Protein: CASSVGQGRETQYF.

This rearrangement joins TRBV7-2 to TRBJ1-1; TRBD1 agrees at 8 bases. The ends lost 5 bases at V and 4 bases at J; junction bases unmatched: 9. Germline CDR1 SGHTA, CDR2 FQGNSA. This CDR3 is 15 amino acids long. The CDR3 bases are TGTGCCAGCAGCCCAGGGGCACAGGGGGGCACTGAAGCTTTCTTT. As protein: CASSPGAQGGTEAFF.

This chain links TRBV28 with TRBJ1-2, with unresolved D. Trimming cost V 6 bases and J 3 bases, with 14 bases left between them. CDR3 size: 14 residues. Germline V lookup: CDR1 MDHEN, CDR2 SYDVKM. CDR3 coding DNA: TGTGCCAGCAGCTCCGGGAGAATACACTATGGCTACACCTTC. Translated, it gives CASSSGRIHYGYTF.

The J gene is TRBJ2-7, the V gene TRBV28; 10 bases align to TRBD1. This CDR3 contains 17 residues. J gave up 3 bases and V 3 bases, and 11 bases lay outside the gene matches. From germline, CDR1 is MDHEN and CDR2 SYDVKM. CDR3 amino acids: CASSLQPGQGFGYEQYF. The CDR3 nucleotides read TGTGCCAGCAGTTTGCAACCGGGACAGGGGTTCGGCTACGAGCAGTACTTC. Supplemented by reference TRBV28 and TRBJ2-7, the full variable domain reads DVKVTQSSRYLVKRTGEKVFLECVQDMDHENMFWYRQDPGLGLRLIYFSYDVKMKEKGDIPEGYSVSREKKERFSLILESASTNQTSMYLCASSLQPGQGFGYEQYFGPGTRLTVT.

This chain joins TRBV24-1 and TRBJ1-5; TRBD1 might be the D (5 bases). The CDR3 extends over 15 amino acids. Per germline, CDR1 KGHDR and CDR2 SFDVKD. V was cut by 3 bases and J by 6 bases, with 14 bases left in between. This CDR3 reads CATSDGNQGGQPQHF. The CDR3 DNA follows: TGTGCCACCAGTGATGGGAACCAGGGAGGTCAGCCCCAGCATTTT.

CDR3 nucleotide sequence: TGTGCCAGCAGTTTATCGGCAGGGACCAATCAGCCCCAGCATTTT. Translated, it gives CASSLSAGTNQPQHF. The chain recombines TRBV27 with TRBJ1-5; D is perhaps TRBD1 (5 bases). This CDR3 is built from 15 residues. Germline V gene data show CDR1 as MNHEY and CDR2 as SMNVEV (reference sequence). V shed 0 bases and J shed 3 bases, with 9 bases lying between them.

This chain links TRBV14 with TRBJ1-1; D remains unclear. Trimming left V 4 bases short and J 4 bases short, with 10 bases between. CDR1 is SGHDN, CDR2 FVKESK, per germline. The CDR3 consists of 13 residues. This chain's CDR3 is CASSLHLFTEAFF. The CDR3 DNA is TGTGCCAGCAGCCTGCATCTCTTCACTGAAGCTTTCTTT.

The CDR3 region has the DNA TGTGCCTGGAGTACCCACAGCGGGAGGTCAGATGAGCAGTTCTTC. Translated: CAWSTHSGRSDEQFF. The chain couples TRBV30 to TRBJ2-1; 9 positions match TRBD2. CDR1 and CDR2 from the germline V gene are GTSNPN and SVGIG (reference sequence). The CDR3 is made up of 15 amino acids. V trimming: 2 bases; J trimming: 8 bases; junction bases outside the gene matches: 10.

V gene TRBV7-9 combines with J gene TRBJ1-6; the D is unclear. Trimming took 3 bases from V and 11 from J, leaving 11 bases between them. There are 13 residues in the CDR3. Germline CDR1 and CDR2: SEHNR and FQNEAQ (reference sequence). The CDR3 sequence is CASSLKGSTPLHF. As DNA, the CDR3 is TGTGCCAGCAGCTTGAAGGGTTCGACACCCCTCCACTTT.

The CDR3 loop reads CASSTTGGPDTQYF. DNA for the CDR3: TGTGCCAGCAGCACAACAGGGGGCCCAGATACGCAGTATTTT. The chain employs TRBV13 and TRBJ2-3, with 9 bases identical to TRBD1. This CDR3 comprises 14 residues. J gave up 4 bases and V 5 bases, and 4 bases lay outside the gene matches. Germline V CDR1 and CDR2: PRHDT, FYEKMQ (reference sequence).

This clone was detected only once. This rearrangement joins TRBV6-5 to TRBJ2-7, with 12 nucleotides matching TRBD1. Trimming removed 6 bases from V and 3 bases from J; junction bases left unmatched: 3. CDR3 length equals 14 residues. Looked up from germline, CDR1 is MNHEY and CDR2 is SVGAGI. The CDR3 is CASSRDRGRYEQYF. CDR3 DNA sequence: TGTGCCAGCAGCCGGGACAGGGGGCGCTACGAGCAGTACTTC.

CDR3 sequence: CATSDRTGGDGYTF. The CDR3 DNA reads as TGTGCCACCAGTGATCGGACAGGGGGAGATGGCTACACCTTC. V usage is TRBV24-1 and J usage is TRBJ1-2; 10 nucleotides agree with TRBD1. The CDR3 is 14 residues long. V lost 3 bases to trimming and J lost 6 bases; unmatched junction nucleotides: 3. The germline gives CDR1 KGHDR, CDR2 SFDVKD.

This chain connects TRBV9 to TRBJ2-1; unclear D gene. V gave up 4 bases and J gave up 5 bases, with 13 bases separating them. Germline CDR1 reads SGDLS; CDR2 reads YYNGEE. The CDR3 is 14 amino acids. Written as DNA, the CDR3 is TGTGCCAGCAGCCCACGACCGACCAACAATGAGCAGTTCTTC. It codes for CASSPRPTNNEQFF.

The gene calls are TRBV5-1 and TRBJ1-5; 7 positions match TRBD1. With V trimmed by 4 bases and J by 7 bases, 20 bases remained unmatched. CDR1 and CDR2 from the germline V gene are SGHRS and YFSETQ. There are 18 residues in the CDR3. The DNA for the CDR3 is TGCGCCAGCAGCCCGTACCTTATTCTCCGGACAGGAGACCAGCCCCAGCATTTT. It encodes CASSPYLILRTGDQPQHF.

CDR3 region: CASSLADLGETQYF. Written as DNA, the CDR3 is TGCGCCAGCAGCTTGGCAGATTTGGGGGAGACCCAGTACTTC. J is TRBJ2-5 and V is TRBV5-1, with D uncertain. V lost 0 bases and J lost 5, with 11 bases in between. Per germline, CDR1 SGHRS and CDR2 YFSETQ. CDR3 length: 14 residues.